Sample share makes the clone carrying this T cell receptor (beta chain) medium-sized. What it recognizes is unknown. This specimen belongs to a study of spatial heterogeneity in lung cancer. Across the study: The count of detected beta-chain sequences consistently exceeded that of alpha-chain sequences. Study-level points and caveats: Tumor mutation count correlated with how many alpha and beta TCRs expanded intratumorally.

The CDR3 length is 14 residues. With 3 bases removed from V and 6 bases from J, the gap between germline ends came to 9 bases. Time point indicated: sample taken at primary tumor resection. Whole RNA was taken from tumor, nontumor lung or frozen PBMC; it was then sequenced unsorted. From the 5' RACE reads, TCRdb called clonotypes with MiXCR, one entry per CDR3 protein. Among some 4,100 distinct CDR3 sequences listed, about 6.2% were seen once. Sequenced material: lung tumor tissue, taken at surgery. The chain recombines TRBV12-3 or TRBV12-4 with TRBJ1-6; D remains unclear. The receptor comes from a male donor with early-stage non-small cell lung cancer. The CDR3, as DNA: TGTGCCAGCAGTTTTGTGGGGTTTAATTCACCCCTCCACTTT. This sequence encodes CASSFVGFNSPLHF.